This T cell receptor beta chain was retrieved from a study of shared clonotypes between healthy human individuals (dated by TCRdb to 2018 to 2021). About the investigation overall: The cohort included three men and a couple of women between 18 and 49 years of age. To estimate repertoire size and how much clonotypes are shared between individuals, the study performed deep sequencing of blood TCR repertoires from about five healthy adults. To increase sequencing depth and limit assay-specific biases, TCR repertoire library preparation and sequencing were carried out by different laboratories using diverse techniques. For each donor, three plates each were used for CD4 naive and CD4 memory, two plates were used for CD8 naive, and one plate was used for CD8 memory. Each donor's leukapheresis produced roughly between roughly 0.85 and 10 billion PBMCs.

Germline trimming: 1 base from V, 7 bases from J; junction bases outside gene matches: 2. CDR3 length: 14 amino acids, cysteine to phenylalanine. Of the read, only the CDR3 DNA is kept; its 42 bases are in frame from base 1. CDR1 and CDR2 are read off the germline V gene (reference sequence) as GTSNPN and SVGIG. CD8 naive samples were obtained by positive selection for CCR7 among CD45RO-negative cells, yielding a CD45RA+CCR7+ population from which TemRA cells were excluded. The donors were healthy, HIV-negative adults with no recently reported acute infections or vaccinations. Only Caucasian adults living in Nashville, Tennessee, USA were represented among the donors. Blood was collected by leukapheresis, and PBMCs were isolated by Ficoll-Histopaque density gradient centrifugation and then cryopreserved in liquid nitrogen vapor phase. Analytical flow cytometry was used to check the purity and quantity of each magnetically sorted T cell population. Genomic DNA was isolated from every sorted fraction and measured by UV absorbance on a Nanodrop 2000c.

Using the deep immunoSEQ assay, multiplex PCR amplified TCR CDR3 regions from genomic DNA. For each cell subset, the extracted genomic DNA was distributed evenly across all wells of several immunoSEQ 96-well plates, and each plate served as one replicate. For sorted subsets, each replicate PCR was loaded with 150 to 250 ng genomic DNA, equivalent to 30,000 or so T cell genomes. The purified libraries were quantified using a Qubit 3.0 fluorometer, sized with a Bioanalyzer 2100, and then quantified again using the KAPA Library Quantification kit. A separate single-read 150-cycle Illumina NextSeq 550 flow cell was used to sequence each immunoSEQ 96-well plate. Per the source publication's procedure: The immunoSEQ output contained only junctional sequences without quality scores, so filtering could not match that applied to full-length reads. To assign V/J genes and CDR3, sequences were annotated using PyIR, a Python wrapper for IgBLAST v1.9, with IMGT germline references. Reads with weak V/J assignments (E-value above 1e-6), missing CDR3, stop codons, out-of-frame junctions, or ambiguous translated residues were removed. V3J clonotypes were defined as sequences sharing the same inferred V gene, J gene, and CDR3 amino acid sequence. The percentage overlap between two repertoires was calculated by dividing the number of shared unique clonotypes by the size of the smaller repertoire. Richness of each repertoire was evaluated using RTK rarefaction, the Chao1 estimator, and Recon v2.1 estimates of unobserved clonotypes. OLGA was used to compute generation probabilities for all TCRbeta clonotypes that the gDNA method yielded from a handful of donors. The table was pulled from immuneACCESS by TCRdb, which kept in-frame rearrangements only. Such tables lose some clones; where checked, under half of the loss comes from unresolved V genes, and the rest has no known cause. The V and J calls and clone size come from that table; D and trimming were worked out from the DNA. This sample comprises some 2.1 million clones, about 95% of them detected only once. The biggest ten clones account for roughly 1% of the sample.

To note about this clone: Its target antigen remains unknown. Within one base of it there is no much larger clone, and no base qualities were kept. Other DNA sequences of this sample code for an identical CDR3.

Broader findings and caveats from the paper: The genetic and exposure-history diversity represented was limited by the small number of donors. Naive subsets generally had larger estimated clonotype richness than memory subsets did. Pairwise subsampling indicated that sequencing depth was expected to affect the degree of clonotype sharing among donors. Sampling was restricted to blood, and TCR repertoires in tissues likely differ from the TCR repertoires found in blood. Across four donors, approximately 4.9% of naive CD4, around 3.3% of naive CD8, 2.3% of memory CD4, and 0.4% of memory CD8 clonotypes were shared. Even with the large sequencing depth, rarefaction of the sorted-subset datasets indicated that sequencing was incomplete. Clonotypes shared by all four sorted-subset donors showed higher generation probabilities than non-shared clonotypes.

The sequence derives from a young man in good health. Specimen: naive CD8+ T cells sorted from blood. In light of the paper, this sample's cell subset or site label describes: CD45RA+CCR7+. Recombination linked TRBV30 to TRBJ1-6; 9 of the junction bases match TRBD1. The nucleotide sequence is given as TGTGCCTGGAGTGCCGGACAGGGGAATTCACCCCTCCACTTT. This sequence encodes CAWSAGQGNSPLHF.